A single sample gave rise to the 6 T cell receptor beta chains below, sequenced in a study of vaccination and CD4 T cells after COVID-19. Treatment specified: roughly 11-day PBMC culture with coronavirus spike peptide pools or control peptides (ViraFEST assay). Sequence data for DNA of cultured CD4+ T cells were generated by the Oncomine TCR Beta short-read assay. TCRdb ran MiXCR on the PCR reads and lists one entry per CDR3 protein. The sample includes 12,000 or so distinct CDR3 sequences, 46% of them seen just once. These receptors have no known antigen. The sequenced sample was CD4+ T cells from blood, cultured in vitro. All receptors come from a human donor who had recovered from COVID-19.

This clonotype was seen a handful of times. This sequence joins TRBV6-1 and TRBJ1-2; TRBD1 aligns across 10 bases. J was trimmed by 5 bases and V by 9 bases; bases with no gene match: 3. Per germline, CDR1 MNHNS and CDR2 SASEGT. This CDR3 has 12 residues. CDR3 bases: TGTGCCAGTGGGGGACAGGGGTATGGCTACACCTTC. This codes for CASGGQGYGYTF.

The chain recombines TRBV11-2 with TRBJ2-7; D tentatively reads TRBD1 or TRBD2 (5 bases each). In germline, CDR1 is SGHAT, CDR2 FQNNGV. This CDR3 spans 14 amino acids. The germline V and J ends were trimmed by 1 base and 0 bases, with 7 bases remaining between them. The CDR3 nucleotides are TGTGCCAGCAGCTTAGCGGGGACCTCCTACGAGCAGTACTTC. This encodes CASSLAGTSYEQYF.

This clonotype has a single count. V gene TRBV4-1 combines with J gene TRBJ1-1; D call uncertain. The V end was cut by 3 bases, the J end by 2 bases, with 13 bases between. Germline V CDR1 and CDR2: MGHRA, YSYEKL. This CDR3 is 15 amino acids long. Here the CDR3 reads CASSQSPGTNTEAFF. In DNA form, the CDR3 reads TGCGCCAGCAGCCAGTCCCCGGGAACTAACACTGAAGCTTTCTTT.

The chain employs TRBV12-5 and TRBJ2-7; D is uncertain. Trimming cost V 4 bases and J 12 bases, with 13 bases left between them. Germline CDR1 reads LGHNT; CDR2 reads FRNRAP. This CDR3 comprises 11 residues. In DNA, the CDR3 is TGTGCTAGTGGTTCGGTTGGAGCCCCGTACTTC. As protein: CASGSVGAPYF.

The J gene is TRBJ2-2, the V gene TRBV10-1; a weak D match, TRBD1 (5 bases). V was cut by 7 bases and J by 1 base, with 10 bases left in between. Germline V lookup: CDR1 WNHNN, CDR2 SYGVQD (reference sequence). CDR3 length equals 14 residues. The CDR3 here is CASKEGQNTGELFF. The CDR3 nucleotides are TGCGCCAGCAAAGAAGGACAGAACACCGGGGAGCTGTTTTTT.

This clonotype was observed a few times. V is TRBV4-1 and J is TRBJ1-2; D unclear. The CDR3 extends over 15 amino acids. Germline-derived CDR1 and CDR2 are MGHRA and YSYEKL. V was clipped by 0 bases and J by 4 bases, with 12 bases between them. The CDR3 sequence is CASSQDSGSVYGYTF. CDR3 in DNA: TGCGCCAGCAGCCAAGATTCGGGGTCGGTCTATGGCTACACCTTC.